The sequence of this T cell receptor (beta chain) was determined in a study of blood T cell repertoires in COVID-19. Overall study: Sites in the United States, Italy and Spain provided acute and convalescent COVID-19 samples. Sample material is recorded as cDNA or gDNA derived from T cells, B-cell-depleted T cells, or PBMCs.

The CDR3 loop spans 15 amino acids. With 3 bases removed from V and 10 bases from J, the gap between germline ends came to 18 bases. Germline loops: CDR1 MNHEY, CDR2 SMNVEV (reference sequence). How the authors handled the data: Cell counts per sample came from amplifying reference gene primers. Assay: immunoSEQ multiplex PCR; the TCRdb copy retains only in-frame clones and omits some. Clone size and V and J calls were adopted from that table, with D and trimming inferred from the DNA. Of 60,000 to 65,000 clones listed, more than 75% are singletons. This clone has more than one count but fewer than ten.

The sequencing input was peripheral blood. This receptor was taken from a human donor in a cohort sampled during active COVID-19. This chain joins TRBV27 and TRBJ1-4; D uncertain. CDR3 nucleotides: TGTGCCAGCAGTTTGTCTTACGCGGGAGGAGGAAAACTGTTTTTT. Its protein product is CASSLSYAGGGKLFF.